These 25 T cell receptor beta chains originate from one sample sequenced in a study of blood T cell repertoires in COVID-19. Produced via immunoSEQ multiplex PCR; TCRdb's table is partial and in-frame only. The sample carries 60,000 to 80,000 clones, roughly 90% recorded once. The sample was peripheral blood. All receptors derive from a man aged 55 to 70 with acute or convalescent COVID-19.

The chain has TRBV7-7 and TRBJ1-5, with D possibly being TRBD1 (5 bases). V was pared by 5 bases and J by 7 bases, with 12 bases between. The CDR3 length is 13 residues. Germline loops: CDR1 SSHAT, CDR2 FNYEAQ (reference sequence). The DNA for the CDR3 is TGTGCCAGCAGCGTCGACAGAAGCCAGCCCCAGCATTTT. It yields the protein CASSVDRSQPQHF. Full variable domain (outside the CDR3, taken from reference TRBV7-7 and TRBJ1-5): GAGVSQSPRYKVTKRGQDVTLRCDPISSHATLYWYQQALGQGPEFLTYFNYEAQPDKSGLPSDRFSAERPEGSISTLTIQRTEQRDSAMYRCASSVDRSQPQHFGDGTRLSIL.

The table lists this clone with a count of one. This chain links TRBV2 with TRBJ1-2, with TRBD1 matching over 8 bases. Germline V gene data show CDR1 as SNHLY and CDR2 as FYNNEI. Trimming took 3 bases from V and 5 from J; bases not matched to a gene: 5. The CDR3 sequence is 14 residues long. In DNA form, the CDR3 reads TGTGCCAGCAGTGATGGACAGGGAACTTATGGCTACACCTTC. The encoded protein is CASSDGQGTYGYTF.

V and J are TRBV2 and TRBJ2-5, with TRBD2 matching 12 bases. The V segment lost 0 bases and the J segment 7 bases; nucleotides outside the gene matches: 6. The CDR3 has 16 residues. The V gene's germline CDR1 is SNHLY and CDR2 FYNNEI. CDR3: CASSEARLAGAGTQYF. For the CDR3, the DNA is TGTGCCAGCAGTGAAGCGCGACTAGCGGGGGCCGGGACCCAGTACTTC.

CDR3 in DNA: TGCGCCAGCAGCTTAGACGGGCCTGGAGGATCACCCCTCCACTTT. It yields the protein CASSLDGPGGSPLHF. The V gene is TRBV5-1, the J gene TRBJ1-6; D is ambiguous. The CDR3 runs 15 residues. CDR1 SGHRS and CDR2 YFSETQ come from the germline V gene. V was clipped by 2 bases and J by 10 bases, with 16 bases between them.

This chain joins TRBV11-2 and TRBJ2-5; 10 positions agree with TRBD1. The J call is uncertain, as TRBJ2-7 better fits the DNA end. This CDR3 comprises 15 residues. Germline assignment: CDR1 SGHAT and CDR2 FQNNGV. The CDR3: CASSSRDRGIYEQYF. DNA of the CDR3: TGTGCCAGCAGCTCTCGGGACAGGGGTATTTACGAGCAGTACTTC.

This clone has a handful of counts. V is TRBV29-1 and J is TRBJ2-3; 9 bases map to TRBD1. CDR1 and CDR2 (germline): SQVTM, ANQGSEA. This CDR3 region has 17 residues. The V and J ends lost 5 bases and 0 bases, in that order; junction bases with no gene match: 12. CDR3 bases: TGCAGCGTTACAGGGGGCACAAGTGTTTATAGCACAGATACGCAGTATTTT. Amino acids: CSVTGGTSVYSTDTQYF.

V gene TRBV28 combines with J gene TRBJ2-3; TRBD2 agrees at 14 bases. This CDR3 comprises 17 residues. Germline trimming cut 6 bases from V and 3 bases from J; bases unmatched to any gene: 8. Germline assignment: CDR1 MDHEN and CDR2 SYDVKM. The CDR3 loop is CASSPWTSGGHTDTQYF. As DNA, the CDR3 is TGTGCCAGCAGCCCCTGGACTAGCGGGGGGCATACAGATACGCAGTATTTT.

This chain joins TRBV7-3 and TRBJ1-2; D is perhaps TRBD1 (6 bases). The CDR3 has 13 residues. Germline V gene data show CDR1 as SGHTA and CDR2 as FQGTGA. Trimming removed 9 bases at V and 6 bases at J, with 17 bases between. CDR3 sequence: CASQTVPGDGYTF. The CDR3 region has the DNA TGTGCCAGTCAAACCGTCCCAGGGGATGGCTACACCTTC.

This chain uses TRBV2 with TRBJ1-5; D is undetermined. V lost 4 bases and J lost 5, with 6 bases in between. CDR3 length equals 12 residues. CDR1 is SNHLY, CDR2 FYNNEI, per germline. CDR3 region: CASSVADQPQHF. CDR3 DNA: TGTGCCAGCAGTGTTGCAGATCAGCCCCAGCATTTT.

The V and J genes are TRBV11-2 and TRBJ2-2; no reliable D call. This CDR3 has 12 amino acids. Trimming shortened V by 0 bases and J by 8 bases, and 4 bases separated the two germline ends. Germline CDR1 is SGHAT and CDR2 is FQNNGV. The CDR3 bases are TGTGCCAGCAGCTTAGATGTAGGGGAGCTGTTTTTT. Residues: CASSLDVGELFF.

The V and J genes are TRBV7-3 and TRBJ2-2; D is possibly TRBD1 (5 bases). Trimming took off 2 bases at V and 4 bases at J, with 8 bases between the two ends. Germline-derived CDR1 and CDR2 are SGHTA and FQGTGA. The CDR3 consists of 14 residues. The CDR3 DNA is TGTGCCAGCAGCTTAGTCCAGGGCACCGGGGAGCTGTTTTTT. As protein: CASSLVQGTGELFF. The whole variable domain, filled in from reference TRBV7-3 and TRBJ2-2, reads GAGVSQTPSNKVTEKGKYVELRCDPISGHTALYWYRQSLGQGPEFLIYFQGTGAADDSGLPNDRFFAVRPEGSVSTLKIQRTERGDSAVYLCASSLVQGTGELFFGEGSRLTVL.

This chain connects TRBV5-1 to TRBJ2-2; TRBD1 matches at 10 bases. The CDR3 loop spans 17 amino acids. Trimming removed 4 bases from V and 7 bases from J; junction bases left unmatched: 13. The germline gives CDR1 SGHRS, CDR2 YFSETQ. CDR3 loop: CASSRRPGQGEGGELFF. The CDR3 nucleotides are TGCGCCAGCAGCCGACGTCCCGGACAGGGGGAAGGCGGGGAGCTGTTTTTT.

The chain has TRBV19 and TRBJ2-1; 7 positions agree with TRBD1. Germline V gives CDR1 LNHDA, CDR2 SQIVND (reference sequence). The CDR3 loop spans 15 amino acids. V gave up 3 bases and J gave up 6 bases; unmatched junction bases: 8. CDR3 DNA: TGTGCCAGTAGTATCAGGGGGTCACTGTCCAATGAGCAGTTCTTC. It encodes CASSIRGSLSNEQFF.

The chain combines TRBV3-1 (or the pseudogene TRBV3-2) with TRBJ1-4, with 8 positions matching TRBD1. Germline loops: CDR1 LGHDT, CDR2 YNNKEL (reference sequence). The junction had 6 bases not matched to a gene; V was cut back by 6 bases and J by 3 bases. The CDR3 has 15 residues. CDR3 loop: CASSKLQGANEKLFF. As DNA, the CDR3 is TGTGCCAGCAGTAAACTACAGGGGGCTAATGAAAAACTGTTTTTT.

CDR3 bases: TGTGCCAGCAGCGCCACCGGGACAGATAATCAGCCCCAGCATTTT. It encodes CASSATGTDNQPQHF. The V gene is TRBV5-5, the J gene TRBJ1-5; TRBD1 matches 7 bases. The CDR3 spans 15 residues. Germline CDR1 is SGHKS and CDR2 is YYEKEE (reference sequence). Trimming removed 4 bases from V and 4 bases from J; junction bases left unmatched: 8.

J is TRBJ2-2 and V is TRBV11-2; no firm D call. Trimming shortened V by 4 bases and J by 6 bases, and 9 bases separated the two germline ends. Per the germline V gene, CDR1 is SGHAT and CDR2 is FQNNGV. The CDR3 is 13 amino acids. CDR3 coding DNA: TGTGCCAGCAGCTCCCAGTATTCCGGGGAGCTGTTTTTT. It codes for CASSSQYSGELFF.

This clone was picked up one time. This chain connects TRBV7-6 to TRBJ2-1; the D is unclear. V was trimmed by 1 base and J by 2 bases, leaving 9 bases between them. The germline V gene has CDR1 SGHVS and CDR2 FNYEAQ. CDR3 length: 15 amino acids. The CDR3 protein is CASSLDDSTYNEQFF. CDR3 in DNA: TGTGCCAGCAGCTTAGACGATAGCACCTACAATGAGCAGTTCTTC.

J is TRBJ2-2 and V is TRBV28; TRBD1 aligns across 9 bases. The CDR3 runs 17 residues. The germline gives CDR1 MDHEN, CDR2 SYDVKM. Trimming took 6 bases from V and 3 from J; bases not matched to a gene: 11. CDR3 in amino acids: CASSLLDRGRDTGELFF. The CDR3, as DNA: TGTGCCAGCAGCCTATTGGACAGGGGACGTGACACCGGGGAGCTGTTTTTT.

This clone has just one count. V usage is TRBV27 and J usage is TRBJ1-6; 12 bases line up with TRBD1. This CDR3 comprises 18 residues. Trimming took 1 base from V and 0 from J; bases not matched to a gene: 1. CDR1 is MNHEY, CDR2 SMNVEV, per germline (reference sequence). The chain's CDR3 is CASSLLGQGASYNSPLHF. CDR3 DNA sequence: TGTGCCAGCAGTTTATTGGGACAGGGGGCCTCCTATAATTCACCCCTCCACTTT.

The V and J genes are TRBV7-3 and TRBJ1-1; no clear D gene. CDR1 is SGHTA and CDR2 is FQGTGA in the germline V gene. This CDR3 spans 13 amino acids. Trimming took 1 base from V and 1 from J, leaving 4 bases between them. The CDR3 sequence is CASSLNRNTEAFF. CDR3 bases: TGTGCCAGCAGCTTAAACAGGAACACTGAAGCTTTCTTT. Supplemented by reference TRBV7-3 and TRBJ1-1, the full variable domain reads GAGVSQTPSNKVTEKGKYVELRCDPISGHTALYWYRQSLGQGPEFLIYFQGTGAADDSGLPNDRFFAVRPEGSVSTLKIQRTERGDSAVYLCASSLNRNTEAFFGQGTRLTVV.

The V gene is TRBV4-1, the J gene TRBJ1-6, with D unclear. V was trimmed by 3 bases and J by 0 bases, leaving 9 bases between them. Per germline, CDR1 MGHRA and CDR2 YSYEKL. There are 16 residues in the CDR3. The CDR3 here is CASSHSPSSYNSPLHF. CDR3 bases: TGCGCCAGCAGCCATTCGCCGAGCTCCTATAATTCACCCCTCCACTTT.

V usage is TRBV6-5 and J usage is TRBJ2-7; TRBD2 matches 10 bases. The trim removed 5 bases at V and 3 bases at J, leaving 7 bases unmatched. The CDR3 length is 15 residues. Germline V gives CDR1 MNHEY, CDR2 SVGAGI. The CDR3 spells CASSPLAGGNYEQYF. In DNA form, the CDR3 reads TGTGCCAGCAGTCCATTAGCGGGAGGAAACTACGAGCAGTACTTC.

This clone was seen only a few times. The gene calls are TRBV7-8 and TRBJ2-2; 8 bases are a match to TRBD2. Germline assignment: CDR1 SGHVS and CDR2 FQNEAQ. The V segment lost 0 bases and the J segment 6 bases; nucleotides outside the gene matches: 3. The CDR3 is 15 amino acids. CDR3 in amino acids: CASSLAGGAAGELFF. CDR3 nucleotide sequence: TGTGCCAGCAGCTTAGCCGGGGGGGCTGCCGGGGAGCTGTTTTTT.

This sequence joins TRBV5-1 and TRBJ2-1, with D possibly being TRBD2 (5 bases). The length of the CDR3 is 12 residues. The germline V gene encodes CDR1 SGHRS and CDR2 YFSETQ. Trimming took 2 bases from V and 5 from J, leaving 5 bases between them. CDR3 protein: CASSFGDNEQFF. The CDR3 bases are TGCGCCAGCAGCTTCGGGGACAATGAGCAGTTCTTC.

The chain links TRBV30 to TRBJ2-3, with D possibly TRBD1 on 6 matching bases. The germline V gene has CDR1 GTSNPN and CDR2 SVGIG (reference sequence). Trimming removed 4 bases at V and 2 bases at J, with 10 bases between. CDR3 length equals 13 residues. The CDR3 protein is CAWTDRYTDTQYF. CDR3 DNA: TGTGCCTGGACGGACAGATACACAGATACGCAGTATTTT.